This T cell receptor (beta chain) was sequenced for a study of shared clonotypes between healthy human individuals. Germline loops: CDR1 WNHNN, CDR2 SYGVQD (reference sequence). The trim removed 7 bases at V and 2 bases at J, leaving 21 bases unmatched. The CDR3 extends over 20 amino acids. The unsorted PBMC sample used ten immunoSEQ deep assay plates. Sequenced by immunoSEQ multiplex PCR; TCRdb stores in-frame clones only, minus some. The sample includes about 470,000 clones, 75% to 85% seen only once; the top ten take approximately 13%. Regarding the study as a whole: There were few donors, and this limited the genetic and exposure-history diversity represented.

About this clone itself: Its matching antigen is unknown.

The receptor was derived from a woman between 40 and 55 years old in good health. Some clones in this sample may be carry-over from other donors' samples. The chain uses TRBV10-1 and TRBJ1-5; 9 bases agree with TRBD1. Sequences were obtained from PBMCs. The chain's CDR3 is CASTLEGDRVLRGGNQPQHF. CDR3 DNA sequence: TGCGCCAGCACCTTGGAGGGGGACAGGGTATTGCGTGGTGGCAATCAGCCCCAGCATTTT.